The source of this T cell receptor (beta chain) is a study of beta chain features in type 1 diabetes. Study overall: All of the samples together had around 110,000,000 sorted cells examined. Study-level points and caveats: Fewer junction insertions and more nucleotide deletions appeared in type 1 diabetes patients. Among patients with Type 1 diabetes, TCRB CDR3s were moderately but significantly shorter in every one of the four CD4+ subsets.

Expressed TCRB transcripts were sequenced because the entire RNA isolate underwent reverse transcription. Mean read depth for naive, central memory and regulatory T cell samples was a few million reads. Sequenced by immunoSEQ multiplex PCR; TCRdb stores in-frame clones only, minus some. The data hold over 100,000 clones, with over 15% observed a single time. Germline CDR1 WSHSY, CDR2 SAAADI. This CDR3 contains 16 residues. V was clipped by 6 bases and J by 7 bases, with 19 bases between them. Only a few counts were recorded for this clone. Its antigen is not known. A CD45RO/CCR7/CD25/CD127/CD95/CD27 panel sorted naive, central memory, regulatory and stem cell-like memory CD4+ cells.

Sequences were obtained from central memory CD4+ T cells from blood. V usage is TRBV10-2 and J usage is TRBJ1-6, with TRBD1 as a possible D gene (5 bases). This TCR was sampled from a man aged 30-40 years with type 1 diabetes. This CDR3 reads CASRAGRGNMNSPLHF. CDR3 DNA sequence: TGCGCCAGCAGAGCAGGGAGGGGAAATATGAATTCACCCCTCCACTTT.